Each of the 30 T cell receptor beta chains below was sequenced from the same sample in a study of blood T cell repertoires in COVID-19. Repertoires were generated with immunoSEQ multiplex PCR, while TCRdb's copy carries only in-frame clones and drops some. The sample yields 30,000 to 40,000 clones, around 83% seen once. Sequenced material: peripheral blood. These receptors came from a man aged 55-75 years with active or convalescent COVID-19.

The chain is built from TRBV30 and TRBJ2-6; a weak D match, TRBD2 (5 bases). The CDR3 covers 14 residues. The V and J ends lost 5 bases and 1 base respectively, with 9 bases between them. The germline gives CDR1 GTSNPN, CDR2 SVGIG (reference sequence). CDR3 amino acids: CAWARRSGANVLTF. CDR3 DNA sequence: TGTGCCTGGGCTAGGAGGTCTGGGGCCAACGTCCTGACTTTC.

The gene calls are TRBV7-2 and TRBJ1-5; TRBD1 matches at 8 bases. CDR3 length equals 17 residues. Germline V gene sequence: CDR1 SGHTA, CDR2 FQGNSA. After removal of 5 bases from V and 0 bases from J, the junction contained 9 bases not matched to a gene. CDR3 sequence reads: CASSPFGQGYSNQPQHF. In DNA form, the CDR3 reads TGTGCCAGCAGCCCATTCGGACAGGGATATAGCAATCAGCCCCAGCATTTT.

This sequence joins TRBV5-1 and TRBJ1-2; D possibly corresponds to TRBD1 (5 bases). The V and J ends lost 1 base and 6 bases respectively, with 25 bases between them. Germline V gene sequence: CDR1 SGHRS, CDR2 YFSETQ. The CDR3 extends over 18 amino acids. The CDR3 sequence: CASSLTFGAGLRGDGYTF. The CDR3 DNA is TGCGCCAGCAGCTTGACCTTTGGTGCGGGACTCCGAGGGGATGGCTACACCTTC.

The table lists this clone with a count of one. V is TRBV29-1 and J is TRBJ2-7, with D possibly being TRBD2 (5 bases). Germline CDR1 SQVTM, CDR2 ANQGSEA. Deletions cut 5 bases from V and 2 bases from J, with 10 bases between. CDR3 length: 12 residues. The CDR3 DNA is TGCAGCGTTCGGACTTCAGCCTACGAGCAGTACGTC. Its translation: CSVRTSAYEQYV.

The rearrangement joins TRBV10-3 to TRBJ2-7; D is possibly TRBD2 (5 bases). This CDR3 has 13 residues. Per germline, CDR1 ENHRY and CDR2 SYGVKD. The V and J ends lost 8 bases and 0 bases respectively, with 11 bases between them. DNA for the CDR3: TGTGCCATCCTGGCGGGTAGCTCCTACGAGCAGTACGTC. Its protein is CAILAGSSYEQYV.

This rearrangement joins TRBV5-1 to TRBJ1-4; 8 bases are shared with TRBD1. Germline CDR1 SGHRS, CDR2 YFSETQ. The ends lost 4 bases at V and 8 bases at J; junction bases unmatched: 10. The CDR3 sequence is 15 residues long. CDR3: CASSITGGEEEKLFF. The CDR3 DNA reads as TGCGCCAGCAGCATTACAGGGGGTGAGGAGGAAAAACTGTTTTTT.

V is TRBV7-2 and J is TRBJ1-3; D is uncertain. This CDR3 spans 13 amino acids. The germline gives CDR1 SGHTA, CDR2 FQGNSA. Between the trimmed V and J ends, which lost 5 bases and 2 bases, there was a span of 7 bases. The CDR3 DNA is TGTGCCAGCAGCCCCCGAGCTGGAAACACCATATATTTT. This sequence encodes CASSPRAGNTIYF.

Of note for this clone: One end of the junction does not line up with germline, which may come from a read error. The V call is TRBV10-3, the J call TRBJ1-1; 7 positions match TRBD1. CDR1 is ENHRY and CDR2 is SYGVKD in the germline V gene. There are 13 residues in the CDR3. The CDR3 loop is CAISSRGNAEAFF. The CDR3 DNA follows: TGTGCCATCAGTAGCAGGGGGAACGCTGAAGCTTTCTTT.

The V gene is TRBV9, the J gene TRBJ2-5, with unresolved D. Trimming left V 0 bases short and J 3 bases short, with 6 bases between. Germline V CDR1 and CDR2: SGDLS, YYNGEE. The CDR3 is 13 amino acids. CDR3: CASSVGQKETQYF. For the CDR3, the DNA is TGTGCCAGCAGCGTAGGTCAAAAAGAGACCCAGTACTTC.

CDR3 loop: CASSQSSTGELFF. The CDR3 nucleotides are TGTGCCAGCAGCCAGAGTAGCACCGGGGAGCTGTTTTTT. The chain is built from TRBV6-2 or TRBV6-3 and TRBJ2-2, with unresolved D. V gave up 6 bases and J gave up 4 bases, with 9 bases separating them. CDR3 length: 13 amino acids. The germline V gene encodes CDR1 MNHEY and CDR2 SVGEGT.

The chain combines TRBV5-1 with TRBJ2-2; D gene unclear. The V end lost 5 bases, the J end lost 2 bases, and 13 bases lay between the germline ends. Germline V gene sequence: CDR1 SGHRS, CDR2 YFSETQ. There are 15 residues in the CDR3. CDR3 loop: CASRSETVNTGELFF. The CDR3 nucleotides read TGCGCCAGCAGAAGCGAGACGGTTAACACCGGGGAGCTGTTTTTT.

The V and J genes are TRBV9 and TRBJ1-1; D call uncertain. This CDR3 region has 15 residues. The V end lost 0 bases, the J end lost 2 bases, and 11 bases lay between the germline ends. Germline V gene lookup returns CDR1 SGDLS and CDR2 YYNGEE. The DNA of the CDR3 is TGTGCCAGCAGCGTAGGAGGGTGGGAAAACACTGAAGCTTTCTTT. This codes for CASSVGGWENTEAFF.

This clone has just a few counts. This chain joins TRBV18 and TRBJ1-1; 8 positions agree with TRBD1. This CDR3 is 18 amino acids long. The trim removed 1 base at V and 10 bases at J, leaving 20 bases unmatched. Germline V gene sequence: CDR1 KGHSH, CDR2 LQKENI. CDR3 bases: TGTGCCAGCTCACCACTTCGTAATGCCGGTGACAGGGGCCTAGGAGCTTTCTTT. Its protein product is CASSPLRNAGDRGLGAFF.

This chain links TRBV27 with TRBJ2-1; 8 nucleotides line up with TRBD2. V lost 6 bases to trimming and J lost 1 base; unmatched junction nucleotides: 8. This CDR3 contains 16 residues. CDR1 MNHEY and CDR2 SMNVEV come from the germline V gene (reference sequence). The CDR3 is CASRAGGAGSYNEQFF. In DNA form, the CDR3 reads TGTGCCAGCAGGGCCGGGGGGGCGGGATCCTACAATGAGCAGTTCTTC.

V usage is TRBV27 and J usage is TRBJ1-4; D possibly corresponds to TRBD1 (5 bases). The V gene lost 1 base and the J gene lost 10 bases, with 10 bases spanning the gap. CDR3 length: 13 residues. Looked up from germline, CDR1 is MNHEY and CDR2 is SMNVEV (reference sequence). The CDR3 DNA follows: TGTGCCAGCAGTTTATATCGGGGGGGAAAACTGTTTTTT. Its translation: CASSLYRGGKLFF.

The chain recombines TRBV2 with TRBJ2-2; 8 bases are shared with TRBD1. The CDR3 sequence is 15 residues long. Germline V gene sequence: CDR1 SNHLY, CDR2 FYNNEI. V lost 6 bases and J lost 2; bases outside the gene matches: 5. CDR3 DNA: TGTGCCAGCAGGGCAGGGGGCTCAAACACCGGGGAGCTGTTTTTT. Its translation: CASRAGGSNTGELFF.

The J gene is TRBJ1-3, the V gene TRBV12-5; 7 bases map to TRBD1. The CDR3 length is 15 residues. V lost 1 base to trimming and J lost 9 bases; unmatched junction nucleotides: 9. Germline assignment: CDR1 LGHNT and CDR2 FRNRAP. The CDR3 region has the DNA TGTGCTAGTGGTTTGGACCTCAGGACAGGTAGCACCATATATTTT. Protein product: CASGLDLRTGSTIYF.

The chain carries TRBV2 and TRBJ1-4; a possible D gene is TRBD1 (5 bases). This CDR3 has 16 residues. Germline assignment: CDR1 SNHLY and CDR2 FYNNEI. V lost 6 bases to trimming and J lost 6 bases, with 20 bases between them. CDR3: CASSLYSGAWDEKLFF. Here the CDR3 DNA reads TGTGCCAGCAGCCTCTATAGTGGGGCCTGGGATGAAAAACTGTTTTTT.

The rearrangement joins TRBV20-1 to TRBJ1-5; no reliable D call. Per the germline V gene, CDR1 is DFQATT and CDR2 is SNEGSKA (reference sequence). The CDR3 is made up of 13 amino acids. V shed 3 bases and J shed 1 base, with 7 bases lying between them. The CDR3 protein is CSASTRSNQPQHF. CDR3 coding DNA: TGCAGTGCTAGTACCAGGAGCAATCAGCCCCAGCATTTT.

V and J are TRBV6-5 and TRBJ2-1, with D perhaps TRBD1 (6 bases). V was shortened by 5 bases and J by 9 bases, with 14 bases between the two germline ends. Per the germline V gene, CDR1 is MNHEY and CDR2 is SVGAGI. This CDR3 is 13 amino acids long. In DNA, the CDR3 is TGTGCCAGCAGTCGGACAGACGGTGTTGAGCAGTTCTTC. It codes for CASSRTDGVEQFF.

The chain uses TRBV18 and TRBJ2-6, with 9 bases aligning to TRBD1. This CDR3 is built from 18 residues. Trimming cost V 6 bases and J 0 bases; bases outside gene matches: 9. CDR1 KGHSH and CDR2 LQKENI come from the germline V gene. CDR3 region: CASSQQQGAYSGANVLTF. In DNA, the CDR3 is TGTGCCAGCTCGCAACAACAGGGGGCCTACTCTGGGGCCAACGTCCTGACTTTC. Variable domain in full (rest from reference TRBV18 and TRBJ2-6): NAGVMQNPRHLVRRRGQEARLRCSPMKGHSHVYWYRQLPEEGLKFMVYLQKENIIDESGMPKERFSAEFPKEGPSILRIQQVVRGDSAAYFCASSQQQGAYSGANVLTFGAGSRLTVL.

In DNA, the CDR3 is TGTGCCAGCAGCGTAGACCCCGGGACAGGGAGCACTGAAGCTTTCTTT. Residues: CASSVDPGTGSTEAFF. The chain employs TRBV9 and TRBJ1-1, with 9 bases lining up with TRBD1. V trimming: 0 bases; J trimming: 4 bases; junction bases outside the gene matches: 7. The V gene's germline CDR1 is SGDLS and CDR2 YYNGEE. The CDR3 covers 16 residues.

The genes are TRBV9 and TRBJ2-2; tentatively, D is TRBD1 (6 bases). CDR1 is SGDLS and CDR2 is YYNGEE in the germline V gene. Deletions cut 0 bases from V and 8 bases from J, with 11 bases between. CDR3 size: 14 residues. The CDR3 nucleotides are TGTGCCAGCAGCGTAGACAGGGAGTCTGGGGAGCTGTTTTTT. It yields the protein CASSVDRESGELFF.

V is TRBV5-1 and J is TRBJ1-5; TRBD1 might be the D (6 bases). The V gene lost 4 bases and the J gene lost 9 bases, with 17 bases spanning the gap. CDR3 length: 14 residues. Germline V gives CDR1 SGHRS, CDR2 YFSETQ. CDR3 nucleotide sequence: TGCGCCAGCAGCACAGGGACTAACAATTCGCCCCAGCATTTT. Translating it yields CASSTGTNNSPQHF. The full variable domain, in which reference TRBV5-1 and TRBJ1-5 provide the parts outside the CDR3, is KAGVTQTPRYLIKTRGQQVTLSCSPISGHRSVSWYQQTPGQGLQFLFEYFSETQRNKGNFPGRFSGRQFSNSRSEMNVSTLELGDSALYLCASSTGTNNSPQHFGDGTRLSIL.

This chain connects TRBV27 to TRBJ1-4; no definite D call. The CDR3 sequence is 12 residues long. The V gene's germline CDR1 is MNHEY and CDR2 SMNVEV (reference sequence). The ends were cut back, 5 bases at V and 8 bases at J, with 9 bases in the middle. The CDR3: CASSSGKEKLFF. The CDR3 nucleotides are TGTGCCAGCAGTAGCGGTAAAGAAAAACTGTTTTTT.

J is TRBJ2-7 and V is TRBV7-8; 7 nucleotides line up with TRBD1. This CDR3 is built from 15 residues. Trimming cost V 5 bases and J 1 base; bases outside gene matches: 8. Germline CDR1 SGHVS, CDR2 FQNEAQ. CDR3 bases: TGTGCCAGCAGCAGAGGGGCAGGGGGTTCCTACGAGCAGTACGTC. This sequence encodes CASSRGAGGSYEQYV.

The chain carries TRBV5-1 and TRBJ1-2, with D uncertain. Germline V gives CDR1 SGHRS, CDR2 YFSETQ. V lost 4 bases and J lost 6, with 22 bases in between. The CDR3 contains 16 residues. CDR3 loop: CASSAAGFGQRDGYTF. The CDR3 nucleotides read TGCGCCAGCAGCGCGGCGGGGTTTGGGCAGAGAGATGGCTACACCTTC.

The chain employs TRBV6-5 and TRBJ2-7, with D perhaps matching TRBD2 (5 bases). Germline CDR1 is MNHEY and CDR2 is SVGAGI. V lost 6 bases, J lost 6 bases, and 15 bases lay in between. The length of the CDR3 is 13 residues. This CDR3 reads CASRGDYWGEQYV. Here the CDR3 DNA reads TGTGCCAGCAGGGGAGACTACTGGGGCGAGCAGTACGTC.

This clone occurred a few times. The rearrangement links TRBV6-1 to TRBJ2-3; 13 bases line up with TRBD2. CDR1 MNHNS and CDR2 SASEGT come from the germline V gene. This CDR3 comprises 18 residues. The V segment lost 4 bases and the J segment 6 bases; nucleotides outside the gene matches: 13. This CDR3 is CASSGLAGGLIEVDTQYF. DNA of the CDR3: TGTGCCAGCAGTGGACTAGCGGGGGGCTTAATTGAGGTGGATACGCAGTATTTT.

The J gene is TRBJ1-1, the V gene TRBV7-9; D gene unclear. Germline V CDR1 and CDR2: SEHNR, FQNEAQ (reference sequence). The CDR3 is 14 amino acids. V was trimmed by 3 bases and J by 1 base, leaving 9 bases between them. DNA of the CDR3: TGTGCCAGCAGCTTCGGACGGGGGAACACTGAAGCTTTCTTT. Amino acids: CASSFGRGNTEAFF.